The 6 T cell receptor beta chains presented below share a single source sample, sequenced in a study of shared clonotypes between healthy human individuals. Profiling relied on immunoSEQ multiplex PCR, and the TCRdb table lists in-frame clones only, not all of them. Of 780,000 or so clones listed, roughly two thirds are singletons. The sequenced material came from memory CD4+ T cells sorted from blood. Subset denoted: CD45RA-negative fraction. These receptor sequences come from a woman aged 30 to 39 in good health.

This rearrangement joins TRBV25-1 to TRBJ2-5; perhaps TRBD1 as D (5 bases). The CDR3 is 14 residues long. Per the germline V gene, CDR1 is MGHDK and CDR2 is SYGVNS. V lost 7 bases and J lost 0, with 12 bases in between. In nucleotides, the CDR3 is TGTGCCAGCACCAGGGCCGGGTACCAAGAGACCCAGTACTTC. It codes for CASTRAGYQETQYF.

The chain joins TRBV7-9 to TRBJ2-6; D unresolved. Trimming pared 4 bases from V and 0 bases from J, leaving 10 bases between. Germline lookup yields CDR1 SEHNR and CDR2 FQNEAQ (reference sequence). The CDR3 loop spans 16 amino acids. The CDR3 DNA follows: TGTGCCAGCAGCTCCGTCTGGCCCTCTGGGGCCAACGTCCTGACTTTC. Amino acid sequence: CASSSVWPSGANVLTF.

The rearrangement uses TRBV19 and TRBJ2-7; D might be TRBD1 (5 bases). Trimming removed 8 bases at V and 9 bases at J, with 17 bases between. This CDR3 has 12 amino acids. Per the germline V gene, CDR1 is LNHDA and CDR2 is SQIVND (reference sequence). The CDR3 nucleotides are TGTGCCAGTCAGACAGTAGGTGGACGGCAGTACTTC. It is translated as CASQTVGGRQYF.

The chain carries TRBV5-1 and TRBJ2-2; D remains ambiguous. Germline V gives CDR1 SGHRS, CDR2 YFSETQ. Trimming took off 3 bases at V and 1 base at J, with 13 bases between the two ends. The length of the CDR3 is 16 residues. The CDR3 DNA reads as TGCGCCAGCAGCTCTTGGTGGTCGATGAACACCGGGGAGCTGTTTTTT. Protein product: CASSSWWSMNTGELFF. The variable domain in full, with the rest retrieved from reference TRBV5-1 and TRBJ2-2, is KAGVTQTPRYLIKTRGQQVTLSCSPISGHRSVSWYQQTPGQGLQFLFEYFSETQRNKGNFPGRFSGRQFSNSRSEMNVSTLELGDSALYLCASSSWWSMNTGELFFGEGSRLTVL.

The V gene is TRBV30, the J gene TRBJ2-2; weak D call: TRBD1 (5 bases). V was shortened by 2 bases and J by 0 bases, with 7 bases between the two germline ends. This CDR3 contains 14 residues. Germline values: CDR1 GTSNPN, CDR2 SVGIG (reference sequence). In nucleotides, the CDR3 is TGTGCCTGGAGTTGGGGCCCGAACACCGGGGAGCTGTTTTTT. It yields the protein CAWSWGPNTGELFF.

This chain uses TRBV6-1 with TRBJ1-2; D is undetermined. Deletions cut 2 bases from V and 5 bases from J, with 6 bases between. Germline-derived CDR1 and CDR2 are MNHNS and SASEGT. The CDR3 loop spans 12 amino acids. The CDR3 sequence is CASSEHMYGYTF. CDR3 nucleotides: TGTGCCAGCAGTGAACATATGTATGGCTACACCTTC.